This T cell receptor (beta chain) was documented in a study of Ad26.COV2.S vaccination and SARS-CoV-2 variants. Overall study results and limits: Substantial breadth was reportedly displayed by spike-specific CD8+ and CD4+ T cell responses after vaccination. Vaccinees showed greater spike-specific TCR breadth than placebo recipients.

TCRdb's table, derived via immunoSEQ multiplex PCR, lists solely in-frame clones and lacks some. This sample has about 87,000 clones; approximately 82% occur once, and the top ten carry more than 15%. Comment on this clone: Its antigen is undetermined.

Germline lookup yields CDR1 SGDLS and CDR2 YYNGEE. The CDR3 contains 16 residues. V shed 7 bases and J 5 bases; nucleotides not matched to a gene: 13. The material was peripheral blood, obtained after recovery from COVID-19. This clonotype was obtained from a human donor who had recovered from COVID-19. The chain couples TRBV9 to TRBJ2-2, with 8 bases aligning to TRBD1. CDR3 residues: CASGKGQGALTGELFF. In DNA form, the CDR3 reads TGTGCCAGCGGAAAAGGACAGGGCGCCCTTACCGGGGAGCTGTTTTTT.